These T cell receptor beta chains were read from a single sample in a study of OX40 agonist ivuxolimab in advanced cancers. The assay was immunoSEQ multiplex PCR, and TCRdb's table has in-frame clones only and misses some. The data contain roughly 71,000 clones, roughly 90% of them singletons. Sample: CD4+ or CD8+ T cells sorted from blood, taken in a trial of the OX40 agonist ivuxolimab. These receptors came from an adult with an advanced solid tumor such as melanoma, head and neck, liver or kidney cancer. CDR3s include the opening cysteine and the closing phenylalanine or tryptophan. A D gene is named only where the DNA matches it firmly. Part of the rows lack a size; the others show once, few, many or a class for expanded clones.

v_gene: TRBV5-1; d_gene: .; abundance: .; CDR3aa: CASSLGVGGRLTYEQYF
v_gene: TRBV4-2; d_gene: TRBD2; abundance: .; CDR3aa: CASSPRTSGGQETQYF
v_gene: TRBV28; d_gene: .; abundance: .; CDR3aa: CASSLLVQTHYGYTF
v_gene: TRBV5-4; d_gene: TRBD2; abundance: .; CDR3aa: CASSSGVGRGQYF
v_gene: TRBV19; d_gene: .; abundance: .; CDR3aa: CASSIMGGRTEAFF
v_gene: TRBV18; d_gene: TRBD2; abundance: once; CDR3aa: CASSPPEGLAGEAEQFF
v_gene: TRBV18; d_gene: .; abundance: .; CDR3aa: CASSPSQIYEQYF
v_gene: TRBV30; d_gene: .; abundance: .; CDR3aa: CAWSRGQRTNYGYTF
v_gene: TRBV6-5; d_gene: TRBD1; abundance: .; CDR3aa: CASSARTGDTEAFF
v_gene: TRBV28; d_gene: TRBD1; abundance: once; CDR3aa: CASSFPRDSYEQYF
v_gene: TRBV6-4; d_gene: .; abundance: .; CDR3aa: CASRHSGVAFF
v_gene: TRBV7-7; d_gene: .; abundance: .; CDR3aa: CASSPGGKGFYEQYF
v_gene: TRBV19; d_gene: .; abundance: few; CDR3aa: CASSRTGSLSRNEQFF
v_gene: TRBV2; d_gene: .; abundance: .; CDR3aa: CATLGSLSYNSPLHF
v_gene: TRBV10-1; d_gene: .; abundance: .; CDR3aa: CASSESSGPNTQYF
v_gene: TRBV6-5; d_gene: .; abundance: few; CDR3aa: CASSYSRVWEEQFF
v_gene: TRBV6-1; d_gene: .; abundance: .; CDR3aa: CASIPRGETQYF
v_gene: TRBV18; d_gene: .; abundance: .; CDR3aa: CASSQGPNTEAFF
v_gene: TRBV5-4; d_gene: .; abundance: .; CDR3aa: CASSFRGGTDTQYF
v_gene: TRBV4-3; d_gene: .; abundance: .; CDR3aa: CASSQVLTGIGNTEAFF
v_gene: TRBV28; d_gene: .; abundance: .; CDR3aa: CASRGPPPDTQYF
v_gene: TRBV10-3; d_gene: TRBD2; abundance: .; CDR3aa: CAISDFNLHPSGGSYNEQFF
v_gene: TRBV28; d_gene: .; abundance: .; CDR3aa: CASSFLASILTDTQYF
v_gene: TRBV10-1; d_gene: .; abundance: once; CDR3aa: CASSEQIGQPQHF